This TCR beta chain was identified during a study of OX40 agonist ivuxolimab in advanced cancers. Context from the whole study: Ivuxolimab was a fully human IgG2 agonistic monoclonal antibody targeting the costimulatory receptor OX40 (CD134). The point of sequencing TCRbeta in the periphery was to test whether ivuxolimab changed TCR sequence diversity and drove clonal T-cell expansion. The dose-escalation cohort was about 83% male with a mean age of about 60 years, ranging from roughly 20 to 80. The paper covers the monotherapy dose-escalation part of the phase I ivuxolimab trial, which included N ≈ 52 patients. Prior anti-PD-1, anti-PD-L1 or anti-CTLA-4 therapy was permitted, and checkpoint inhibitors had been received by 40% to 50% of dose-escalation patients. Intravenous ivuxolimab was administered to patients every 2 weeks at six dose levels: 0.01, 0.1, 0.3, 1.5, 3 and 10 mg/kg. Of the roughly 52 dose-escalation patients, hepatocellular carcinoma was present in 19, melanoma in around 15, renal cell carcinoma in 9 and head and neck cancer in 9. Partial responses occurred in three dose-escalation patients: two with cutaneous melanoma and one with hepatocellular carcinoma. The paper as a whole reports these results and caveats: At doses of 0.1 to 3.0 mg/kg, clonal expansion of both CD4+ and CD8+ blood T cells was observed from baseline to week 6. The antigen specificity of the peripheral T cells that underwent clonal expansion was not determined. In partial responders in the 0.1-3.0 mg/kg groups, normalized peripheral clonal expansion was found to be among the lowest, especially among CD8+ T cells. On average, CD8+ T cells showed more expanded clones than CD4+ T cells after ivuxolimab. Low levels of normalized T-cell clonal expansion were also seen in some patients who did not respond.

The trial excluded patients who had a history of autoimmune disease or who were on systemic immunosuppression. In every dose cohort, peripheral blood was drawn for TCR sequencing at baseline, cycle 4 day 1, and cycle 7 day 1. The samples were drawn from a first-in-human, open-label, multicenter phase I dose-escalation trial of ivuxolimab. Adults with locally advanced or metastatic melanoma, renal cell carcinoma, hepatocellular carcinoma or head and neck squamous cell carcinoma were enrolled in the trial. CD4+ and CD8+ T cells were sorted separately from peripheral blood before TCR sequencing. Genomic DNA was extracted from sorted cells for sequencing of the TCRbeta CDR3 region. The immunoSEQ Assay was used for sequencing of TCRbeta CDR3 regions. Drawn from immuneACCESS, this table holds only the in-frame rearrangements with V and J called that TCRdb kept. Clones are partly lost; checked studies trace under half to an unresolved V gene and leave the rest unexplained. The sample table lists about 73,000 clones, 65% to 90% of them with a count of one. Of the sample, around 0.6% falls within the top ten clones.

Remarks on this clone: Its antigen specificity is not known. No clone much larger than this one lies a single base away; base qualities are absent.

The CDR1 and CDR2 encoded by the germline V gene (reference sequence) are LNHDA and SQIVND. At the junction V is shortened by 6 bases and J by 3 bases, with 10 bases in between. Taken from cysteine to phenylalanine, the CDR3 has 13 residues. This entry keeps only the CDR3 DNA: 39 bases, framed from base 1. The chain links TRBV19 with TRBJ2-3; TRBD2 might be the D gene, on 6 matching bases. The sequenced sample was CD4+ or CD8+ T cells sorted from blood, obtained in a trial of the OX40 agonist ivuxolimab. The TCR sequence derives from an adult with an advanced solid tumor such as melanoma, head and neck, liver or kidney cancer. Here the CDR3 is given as CASRGGRTDTQYF. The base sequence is TGTGCCAGTAGGGGGGGTAGAACAGATACGCAGTATTTT.